Below, 22 T cell receptor beta chains from the same sample are listed, as sequenced in a study of T cells in localized non-small cell lung cancer. Profiling relied on immunoSEQ multiplex PCR, and the TCRdb table lists in-frame clones only, not all of them. The sample lists about 72,000 clones; around 85% were seen once. The sample consisted of peripheral blood, taken before any cancer treatment. These receptors all come from a female donor older than 55 with stage I lung adenocarcinoma.

V and J are TRBV28 and TRBJ2-2, with D unclear. Looked up from germline, CDR1 is MDHEN and CDR2 is SYDVKM. CDR3 length equals 13 residues. Between the trimmed V and J ends, which lost 1 base and 5 bases, there was a span of 5 bases. The CDR3 coding sequence is TGTGCCAGCAGTTTATTGGAGACCGGGGAGCTGTTTTTT. Its translation: CASSLLETGELFF. The full variable domain, in which reference TRBV28 and TRBJ2-2 provide the parts outside the CDR3, is DVKVTQSSRYLVKRTGEKVFLECVQDMDHENMFWYRQDPGLGLRLIYFSYDVKMKEKGDIPEGYSVSREKKERFSLILESASTNQTSMYLCASSLLETGELFFGEGSRLTVL.

V gene TRBV28 combines with J gene TRBJ2-6; possible D gene TRBD1, 5 bases. The CDR3 has 17 amino acids. Between the trimmed V and J ends, which lost 6 bases and 4 bases, there was a span of 19 bases. CDR1 and CDR2 from the germline V gene are MDHEN and SYDVKM. DNA for the CDR3: TGTGCCAGCAGGTCCCAGGACAATTCTCCCGGGGCCAACGTCCTGACTTTC. Amino acid sequence: CASRSQDNSPGANVLTF.

The chain joins TRBV10-3 to TRBJ1-6; a weak D match, TRBD1 (5 bases). The V end lost 10 bases, the J end lost 10 bases, and 14 bases lay between the germline ends. CDR1 and CDR2 (germline): ENHRY, SYGVKD. The CDR3 spans 12 residues. CDR3 region: CATSQGGSPLHF. In DNA form, the CDR3 reads TGTGCCACTTCTCAGGGTGGGTCACCCCTCCACTTT.

The V gene is TRBV18, the J gene TRBJ1-1, with TRBD1 matching over 7 bases. The CDR3 spans 15 residues. The junction had 11 bases not matched to a gene; V was cut back by 4 bases and J by 6 bases. Germline V gene sequence: CDR1 KGHSH, CDR2 LQKENI. The CDR3 coding sequence is TGTGCCAGCTCACGCCGGGCAGGGGGTGGCCCTGAAGCTTTCTTT. It codes for CASSRRAGGGPEAFF.

This chain joins TRBV11-3 and TRBJ2-1; D unclear. CDR3 length: 11 amino acids. Germline CDR1 is SGHNT and CDR2 is YENEEA. Trimming removed 1 base at V and 8 bases at J, with 3 bases between. CDR3 residues: CASSLADEQFF. In DNA, the CDR3 is TGTGCCAGCAGCTTAGCTGATGAGCAGTTCTTC.

The CDR3 nucleotides are TGTGCCAGCAGCTTATGGCAGAACTATGGCTACACCTTC. Amino acid sequence: CASSLWQNYGYTF. V and J are TRBV7-2 and TRBJ1-2; D remains ambiguous. The CDR3 loop spans 13 amino acids. The germline V gene encodes CDR1 SGHTA and CDR2 FQGNSA. Trimming removed 2 bases from V and 2 bases from J, with 6 bases in between.

The chain combines TRBV5-4 with TRBJ2-7, with 10 bases matching TRBD1. V shed 6 bases, J shed 2 bases, and the junction held 5 bases outside the gene matches. In germline, CDR1 is SGHNT, CDR2 YYREEE (reference sequence). The CDR3 is 14 amino acids. CDR3 bases: TGTGCCAGCACGGGACAGGGGATTCCCTACGAGCAGTACTTC. Protein sequence: CASTGQGIPYEQYF. Full variable domain (missing parts from reference TRBV5-4 and TRBJ2-7): ETGVTQSPTHLIKTRGQQVTLRCSSQSGHNTVSWYQQALGQGPQFIFQYYREEENGRGNFPPRFSGLQFPNYSSELNVNALELDDSALYLCASTGQGIPYEQYFGPGTRLTVT.

There are a few counts of this clone. The chain employs TRBV2 and TRBJ1-5; no firm D call. The CDR3 is 15 residues long. Trimming stripped 0 bases from V and 2 bases from J, with 8 bases between. Germline values: CDR1 SNHLY, CDR2 FYNNEI. The CDR3 reads CASSEALPGNQPQHF. The DNA of the CDR3 is TGTGCCAGCAGTGAAGCGCTTCCTGGCAATCAGCCCCAGCATTTT.

The V and J genes are TRBV7-8 and TRBJ1-4; 7 nucleotides align to TRBD1. The trim removed 4 bases at V and 7 bases at J, leaving 9 bases unmatched. CDR1 is SGHVS and CDR2 is FQNEAQ in the germline V gene. This CDR3 region has 15 residues. The CDR3 DNA is TGTGCCAGCAGCTCCCGGACAGGCTGGGGTGAAAAACTGTTTTTT. Protein sequence: CASSSRTGWGEKLFF.

V is TRBV10-3 and J is TRBJ1-4; D not resolved. The CDR3 is made up of 13 amino acids. Germline loops: CDR1 ENHRY, CDR2 SYGVKD. Trimming removed 5 bases from V and 8 bases from J, with 12 bases in between. The CDR3 DNA reads TGTGCCATCAGTCCAGCTATCAACGAAAAACTGTTTTTT. Translating it yields CAISPAINEKLFF.

V gene TRBV28 combines with J gene TRBJ2-7, with 10 bases lining up with TRBD2. The V gene end was trimmed by 5 bases and the J gene end by 7 bases; junction bases not matched to a gene: 5. Germline V gene sequence: CDR1 MDHEN, CDR2 SYDVKM. CDR3 length: 13 amino acids. The CDR3 DNA sequence: TGTGCCAGCAGTGGGAGCGGGAGGGGGGAGCAGTACTTC. This translates into CASSGSGRGEQYF.

The rearrangement uses TRBV19 and TRBJ2-7; TRBD1 matches 8 bases. The V segment lost 6 bases and the J segment 0 bases; nucleotides outside the gene matches: 4. CDR3 length: 14 residues. CDR1 is LNHDA, CDR2 SQIVND, per germline (reference sequence). DNA for the CDR3: TGTGCCAGTAGGAGGACAGGGAACTCCTACGAGCAGTACTTC. Residues: CASRRTGNSYEQYF.

The rearrangement uses TRBV2 and TRBJ1-1; D is possibly TRBD1 (6 bases). V shed 5 bases and J shed 10 bases, with 17 bases lying between them. CDR3 size: 13 residues. CDR1 SNHLY and CDR2 FYNNEI come from the germline V gene. Written as DNA, the CDR3 is TGTGCCAGCAGTTCGGAGGGGACATTGGGAGCTTTCTTT. As protein: CASSSEGTLGAFF.

V gene TRBV18 combines with J gene TRBJ1-4; 10 bases line up with TRBD1. The CDR3 totals 15 residues. V shed 3 bases, J shed 7 bases, and the junction held 5 bases outside the gene matches. Germline lookup yields CDR1 KGHSH and CDR2 LQKENI. The DNA for the CDR3 is TGTGCCAGCTCACCCCCGGGACAGGGGTTTGAAAAACTGTTTTTT. It translates to CASSPPGQGFEKLFF.

This clone was detected only a few times. The V call is TRBV28, the J call TRBJ2-7; no clear D gene. CDR3 length: 12 residues. V was trimmed by 2 bases and J by 6 bases, leaving 8 bases between them. Germline V gives CDR1 MDHEN, CDR2 SYDVKM. The CDR3 nucleotides read TGTGCCAGCAGTTTAAAAGCGTCCGAGCAGTACTTC. Translated: CASSLKASEQYF. The full variable domain, its missing parts supplied by reference TRBV28 and TRBJ2-7, is DVKVTQSSRYLVKRTGEKVFLECVQDMDHENMFWYRQDPGLGLRLIYFSYDVKMKEKGDIPEGYSVSREKKERFSLILESASTNQTSMYLCASSLKASEQYFGPGTRLTVT.

This chain joins TRBV5-1 and TRBJ2-7; D perhaps matches TRBD2 (5 bases). V was cut by 4 bases and J by 3 bases, with 11 bases left in between. Germline lookup yields CDR1 SGHRS and CDR2 YFSETQ. There are 13 residues in the CDR3. CDR3 sequence: CASSPSGNYEQYF. CDR3 nucleotide sequence: TGCGCCAGCAGCCCATCGGGGAACTACGAGCAGTACTTC.

A few counts support this clone. The V and J genes are TRBV4-2 and TRBJ2-1, with TRBD2 matching 8 bases. This CDR3 spans 16 amino acids. CDR1 and CDR2 (germline): LGHNA, YNFKEQ. Trimming removed 0 bases from V and 9 bases from J; junction bases left unmatched: 10. This CDR3 is CASSQDPSGGGGEQFF. CDR3 in DNA: TGTGCCAGCAGCCAAGATCCCAGCGGGGGTGGGGGTGAGCAGTTCTTC.

The rearrangement uses TRBV6-1 and TRBJ2-1, with D maybe TRBD2 (5 bases). This CDR3 spans 15 amino acids. V gave up 5 bases and J gave up 0 bases, with 11 bases separating them. Germline CDR1 MNHNS, CDR2 SASEGT. The CDR3 DNA sequence: TGTGCCAGCAGTCTAGCATACGGCTCCTACAATGAGCAGTTCTTC. It yields the protein CASSLAYGSYNEQFF.

This chain uses TRBV18 with TRBJ2-3, with D perhaps TRBD2 (7 bases). The CDR3 sequence is 18 residues long. Germline assignment: CDR1 KGHSH and CDR2 LQKENI. V dropped 3 bases and J dropped 0 bases, with 19 bases sitting between them. CDR3 in DNA: TGTGCCAGCTCACCTCGGGGCGGGGGCACTACTAGCACAGATACGCAGTATTTT. Its protein is CASSPRGGGTTSTDTQYF.

The V and J genes are TRBV4-2 and TRBJ2-1; 13 nucleotides align to TRBD2. Unmatched junction bases numbered 8, after V lost 0 bases and J lost 12 bases. CDR3 length: 16 residues. In germline, CDR1 is LGHNA, CDR2 YNFKEQ. CDR3 sequence (DNA): TGTGCCAGCAGCCAAGATCTCGGACTAGCGGGAGTCGGGCAGTTCTTC. It encodes CASSQDLGLAGVGQFF.

V and J are TRBV27 and TRBJ2-1; maybe TRBD2 (5 bases). The germline V gene encodes CDR1 MNHEY and CDR2 SMNVEV (reference sequence). The germline V and J ends were trimmed by 5 bases and 2 bases, with 13 bases remaining between them. The CDR3 loop spans 15 amino acids. The CDR3 is CASSPDSGTYNEQFF. In DNA form, the CDR3 reads TGTGCCAGCAGTCCGGACTCCGGAACCTACAATGAGCAGTTCTTC.

This chain links TRBV15 with TRBJ1-4, with TRBD1 matching over 8 bases. The CDR3 has 13 residues. In germline, CDR1 is LNHNV, CDR2 YYDKDF (reference sequence). After removal of 11 bases from V and 8 bases from J, the junction contained 10 bases not matched to a gene. CDR3 region: CASGGGGKEKLFF. Written as DNA, the CDR3 is TGTGCCTCAGGGGGCGGTGGCAAGGAAAAACTGTTTTTT.